The next 22 T cell receptor beta chains were all read from a single sample in a study of T cells after posttransplantation cyclophosphamide. Some clones are missing from TCRdb's copy, which holds only in-frame ones; the method was immunoSEQ multiplex PCR. The sample includes about 33,000 clones, none of them occurring once. Sequenced input: PBMCs. These receptors originate from a woman under 40 in good health and a related stem cell transplant donor.

The chain has TRBV7-8 and TRBJ2-5, with D perhaps matching TRBD2 (6 bases). The V end lost 4 bases, the J end lost 5 bases, and 17 bases lay between the germline ends. The CDR3 spans 15 residues. Germline CDR1 is SGHVS and CDR2 is FQNEAQ. CDR3 sequence reads: CASSSSAGTWETQYF. The CDR3 DNA reads as TGTGCCAGCAGCTCGAGTGCAGGGACTTGGGAGACCCAGTACTTC.

There are many counts of this clone. Written as DNA, the CDR3 is TGTGCCAGCAGCCAAGATCCGGGGTCTGGCTACACCTTC. Translating it yields CASSQDPGSGYTF. The chain links TRBV4-2 to TRBJ1-2; D remains ambiguous. The V end lost 0 bases, the J end lost 7 bases, and 9 bases lay between the germline ends. Germline V gene lookup returns CDR1 LGHNA and CDR2 YNFKEQ. The CDR3 runs to 13 residues.

At least ten counts were recorded for this clone. The V call is TRBV24-1, the J call TRBJ2-2; D may be TRBD2 (5 bases). Germline CDR1 KGHDR, CDR2 SFDVKD. V dropped 8 bases and J dropped 1 base, with 10 bases sitting between them. This CDR3 spans 14 amino acids. CDR3 protein: CATIPAENTGELFF. The CDR3 DNA reads as TGTGCCACCATTCCAGCGGAGAACACCGGGGAGCTGTTTTTT.

The sample holds many counts of this clone. The V call is TRBV5-4, the J call TRBJ2-6; 7 bases fit TRBD1. The CDR3 length is 17 residues. Germline V CDR1 and CDR2: SGHNT, YYREEE (reference sequence). V lost 5 bases, J lost 0 bases, and 8 bases stayed unmatched. As DNA, the CDR3 is TGTGCCAGCAGTTCCGGGACAGTAAGCTCTGGGGCCAACGTCCTGACTTTC. This sequence encodes CASSSGTVSSGANVLTF.

At least ten counts were recorded for this clone. V and J are TRBV6-2 or TRBV6-3 and TRBJ1-1, with 8 positions matching TRBD1. V lost 6 bases to trimming and J lost 1 base; unmatched junction nucleotides: 7. Germline assignment: CDR1 MNHEY and CDR2 SVGEGT. CDR3 size: 15 residues. The CDR3 nucleotides read TGTGCCAGCAGCCTATCTGGACAGGGGAACACTGAAGCTTTCTTT. Its protein product is CASSLSGQGNTEAFF.

In its sample, this clone was seen many times. The J gene is TRBJ1-5, the V gene TRBV2; TRBD1 agrees at 8 bases. Trimming at V came to 3 bases and at J to 4 bases, leaving 2 bases not matched to a gene. CDR1 is SNHLY and CDR2 is FYNNEI in the germline V gene. The CDR3 runs 14 residues. CDR3 in DNA: TGTGCCAGCAGTGAGCAGGGGGCAAATCAGCCCCAGCATTTT. The encoded protein is CASSEQGANQPQHF.

This clone was detected only a few times. The chain couples TRBV30 to TRBJ1-6; 10 nucleotides align to TRBD1. Germline assignment: CDR1 GTSNPN and CDR2 SVGIG (reference sequence). The V and J ends lost 3 bases and 1 base, in that order; junction bases with no gene match: 3. The CDR3 is 16 amino acids. The CDR3 loop is CAWRGTGESYNSPLHF. CDR3 DNA sequence: TGTGCCTGGAGAGGGACAGGGGAGTCCTATAATTCACCCCTCCACTTT.

This clone appeared many times. This chain uses TRBV5-4 with TRBJ2-1, with TRBD1 matching 7 bases. CDR1 is SGHNT, CDR2 YYREEE, per germline (reference sequence). The junction had 14 bases not matched to a gene; V was cut back by 5 bases and J by 3 bases. The CDR3 is 17 residues long. Written as DNA, the CDR3 is TGTGCCAGCAGAGATACGACAGGGATAAGATTCTACAATGAGCAGTTCTTC. Translating it yields CASRDTTGIRFYNEQFF.

The chain employs TRBV12-3 or TRBV12-4 and TRBJ1-2; tentatively, D is TRBD1 (5 bases). V was trimmed by 1 base and J by 0 bases, leaving 9 bases between them. This CDR3 spans 15 amino acids. The CDR3: CASSLGPGSNYGYTF. The CDR3, as DNA: TGTGCCAGCAGTTTAGGGCCAGGGTCTAACTATGGCTACACCTTC.

The table lists this clone with many counts. The rearrangement links TRBV7-6 to TRBJ1-1; 7 positions match TRBD1. V dropped 5 bases and J dropped 0; count of bases not matched to a gene: 3. This CDR3 region has 14 residues. Looked up from germline, CDR1 is SGHVS and CDR2 is FNYEAQ. The CDR3 bases are TGTGCCAGCAGCCCGACAGGGCTGAACACTGAAGCTTTCTTT. It codes for CASSPTGLNTEAFF.

This clone was found many times. V usage is TRBV6-2 or TRBV6-3 and J usage is TRBJ2-7, with TRBD1 matching 8 bases. CDR3 length: 16 amino acids. The germline V gene encodes CDR1 MNHEY and CDR2 SVGEGT. V lost 0 bases and J lost 3; bases outside the gene matches: 7. The DNA for the CDR3 is TGTGCCAGCAGTTACTCGATGTACGGACAGGGCTACGAGCAGTACTTC. Its translation: CASSYSMYGQGYEQYF.

This clone was seen at least ten times. The J gene is TRBJ1-5, the V gene TRBV19, with 10 bases aligning to TRBD1. The V and J ends lost 3 bases and 5 bases, in that order; junction bases with no gene match: 4. The germline CDR1 and CDR2 sequences are LNHDA and SQIVND (reference sequence). There are 15 residues in the CDR3. CDR3 bases: TGTGCCAGTAGTATGACAGGGGGCCCGGATCAGCCCCAGCATTTT. Translating gives CASSMTGGPDQPQHF.

This clone was detected a few times. V usage is TRBV6-5 and J usage is TRBJ1-1; TRBD1 matches 7 bases. The V and J ends lost 6 bases and 5 bases, in that order; junction bases with no gene match: 9. Per germline, CDR1 MNHEY and CDR2 SVGAGI. CDR3 size: 14 residues. The CDR3 DNA follows: TGTGCCAGCAGCCGACAGGGAAAGGGGACTGAAGCTTTCTTT. This encodes CASSRQGKGTEAFF.

Many counts were recorded for this clone. The J gene is TRBJ1-4, the V gene TRBV15, with D perhaps TRBD1 (5 bases). Per the germline V gene, CDR1 is LNHNV and CDR2 is YYDKDF (reference sequence). V was clipped by 0 bases and J by 10 bases, with 12 bases between them. This CDR3 region has 14 residues. CDR3 amino acids: CATSREAGLAKLFF. DNA for the CDR3: TGTGCCACCAGCAGAGAGGCAGGGCTGGCAAAACTGTTTTTT.

This clone came up many times. The CDR3 sequence: CASSPGRDTRHQPQHF. The CDR3 coding sequence is TGTGCCAGCAGTCCGGGGAGAGATACCCGACATCAGCCCCAGCATTTT. The chain employs TRBV27 and TRBJ1-5, with unresolved D. From germline, CDR1 is MNHEY and CDR2 SMNVEV (reference sequence). Trimming pared 5 bases from V and 5 bases from J, leaving 19 bases between. The length of the CDR3 is 16 residues.

This clone appeared many times. V gene TRBV6-1 combines with J gene TRBJ2-1; 9 bases fit TRBD1. V shed 7 bases, J shed 4 bases, and the junction held 8 bases outside the gene matches. The CDR3 covers 15 residues. Germline V gene sequence: CDR1 MNHNS, CDR2 SASEGT. CDR3 coding DNA: TGTGCCAGCACCCTGGGGACAGGGACGTACAATGAGCAGTTCTTC. As protein: CASTLGTGTYNEQFF.

This clone turned up a few times. V gene TRBV7-2 combines with J gene TRBJ2-7, with D unresolved. The CDR3 has 14 residues. V was cut by 4 bases and J by 1 base, with 11 bases left in between. Looked up from germline, CDR1 is SGHTA and CDR2 is FQGNSA. The CDR3 region is CASSSNRASYEQYF. The CDR3 DNA reads as TGTGCCAGCAGCTCCAACCGAGCGTCCTACGAGCAGTACTTC.

This chain uses TRBV20-1 with TRBJ1-1; maybe TRBD1 (6 bases). There are 10 residues in the CDR3. In germline, CDR1 is DFQATT, CDR2 SNEGSKA (reference sequence). Deletions cut 6 bases from V and 8 bases from J, with 10 bases between. In nucleotides, the CDR3 is TGCAGTGCCCGCGGACAGGAAGCTTTCTTT. It is translated as CSARGQEAFF.

There are many counts of this clone. The chain recombines TRBV12-3 or TRBV12-4 with TRBJ2-2, with TRBD2 matching 7 bases. Trimming cost V 7 bases and J 3 bases; bases outside gene matches: 11. This CDR3 is 16 amino acids long. The CDR3 protein is CASTLALGGDTGELFF. The CDR3 DNA follows: TGTGCCAGCACCCTTGCCCTGGGGGGGGACACCGGGGAGCTGTTTTTT.

This clone has a count of ten or more. The V call is TRBV28, the J call TRBJ1-1, with TRBD1 matching 7 bases. The CDR3 consists of 11 residues. The ends lost 4 bases at V and 14 bases at J; junction bases unmatched: 7. Germline assignment: CDR1 MDHEN and CDR2 SYDVKM. The CDR3 loop is CASSSDRVGFF. The CDR3 DNA reads TGTGCCAGCAGTTCAGACAGGGTCGGATTCTTT.

This clone was recorded at least ten times. The chain employs TRBV2 and TRBJ2-1, with D possibly being TRBD1 (5 bases). CDR1 and CDR2 from the germline V gene are SNHLY and FYNNEI. V was shortened by 4 bases and J by 6 bases, with 13 bases between the two germline ends. The CDR3 contains 14 residues. CDR3 region: CASSVTTASNEQFF. CDR3 DNA sequence: TGTGCCAGCAGTGTGACGACAGCCTCCAATGAGCAGTTCTTC.

The CDR3 DNA reads TGCGCCAGCAGCCAAGGTCCTGGAGGGGAGCGCACTGAAGCTTTCTTT. As protein: CASSQGPGGERTEAFF. The chain links TRBV4-3 to TRBJ1-1; the D gene is possibly TRBD1 (5 bases). CDR1 is LGHNA and CDR2 is YSLEER in the germline V gene. The CDR3 has 16 amino acids. Deletions cut 1 base from V and 4 bases from J, with 16 bases between.